This T cell receptor (beta chain) is from a study of tumor and adjacent non-tumor tissue in lung cancer. Overall study context: Patients comprised eleven to twelve adenocarcinoma, 2 squamous cell carcinoma and 1 small cell lung cancer. On average, productive TCRbeta reads reached about 4.17 million per sample. Study-wide results and caveats: Tumor tissue had significantly higher TCR diversity than normal lung.

RNA was extracted from bulk tissue without any cell sorting. Donors were chemotherapy-naive, newly diagnosed lung cancer surgical patients in China, August–November 2014. V lost 6 bases to trimming and J lost 13 bases; unmatched junction nucleotides: 16. The CDR3 is 14 amino acids. Three rounds of nested PCR, following a modified ARM-PCR protocol, produced the TCRbeta library. In TCRdb, the multiplex PCR reads were re-called with MiXCR into one record per CDR3 protein. The repertoire holds approximately 140,000 distinct CDR3 sequences, with 66% as singletons. This clonotype was counted a few times. Antigen unknown.

The chain recombines TRBV12-3 or TRBV12-4 with TRBJ2-3, with 7 bases that match TRBD2. Sequencing input: lung tumor tissue. This receptor was identified in a man aged 60 to 69 with small cell lung cancer. The CDR3, as DNA: TGTGCCAGCAGCCCTCGGCCGGAGCGGGACGGGGAGTATTTT. This sequence encodes CASSPRPERDGEYF.